The next 23 T cell receptor beta chains were all read from a single sample in a study of PD-1 blockade in mismatch repair-deficient tumors. Repertoires were generated with immunoSEQ multiplex PCR, while TCRdb's copy carries only in-frame clones and drops some. This table has tens of thousands of clones, 80% to 90% appearing once. The specimen comprised peripheral blood, sampled around 75 weeks after starting pembrolizumab. The receptor source for this set is an adult with mismatch repair-deficient cancer.

The rearrangement uses TRBV6-1 and TRBJ1-4; no definite D call. Germline CDR1 and CDR2: MNHNS and SASEGT. CDR3 length: 15 residues. The germline V and J ends were trimmed by 6 bases and 0 bases, with 11 bases remaining between them. CDR3 in amino acids: CASSVTTATNEKLFF. The CDR3 region has the DNA TGTGCCAGCAGCGTCACAACGGCAACTAATGAAAAACTGTTTTTT.

The chain joins TRBV7-9 to TRBJ2-1, with TRBD2 identical over 11 bases. The CDR3 is 17 amino acids. CDR1 is SEHNR and CDR2 is FQNEAQ in the germline V gene (reference sequence). V was pared by 4 bases and J by 8 bases, with 13 bases of the junction left unmatched. The CDR3 loop reads CASSSRATSGSFYEQFF. The CDR3 DNA reads as TGTGCCAGCAGCTCGAGGGCCACTAGCGGGAGCTTCTATGAGCAGTTCTTC.

The genes are TRBV7-2 and TRBJ2-3; 10 nucleotides align to TRBD2. Germline CDR1 reads SGHTA; CDR2 reads FQGNSA. The J segment lost 1 base and the V segment lost 2 bases, leaving 6 bases of the junction unmatched. The CDR3 has 17 residues. CDR3 sequence reads: CASSLLGLAGGTDTQYF. The CDR3 nucleotides read TGTGCCAGCAGCTTATTAGGCCTAGCGGGAGGCACAGATACGCAGTATTTT. Full variable domain (outside the CDR3, taken from reference TRBV7-2 and TRBJ2-3): GAGVSQSPSNKVTEKGKDVELRCDPISGHTALYWYRQSLGQGLEFLIYFQGNSAPDKSGLPSDRFSAERTGGSVSTLTIQRTQQEDSAVYLCASSLLGLAGGTDTQYFGPGTRLTVL.

This rearrangement joins TRBV4-3 to TRBJ2-6; D gene unclear. The germline V gene has CDR1 LGHNA and CDR2 YSLEER. This CDR3 contains 17 residues. Trimming took 1 base from V and 2 from J, leaving 12 bases between them. The CDR3 DNA sequence: TGCGCCAGCAGCCAAGCGTCTACGCATACTGGGGCCAACGTCCTGACTTTC. Translated: CASSQASTHTGANVLTF.

The CDR3 protein is CASSQGGSSGTEAFF. The CDR3 DNA sequence: TGTGCCAGCAGCCAGGGTGGGTCCTCTGGGACTGAAGCTTTCTTT. The rearrangement links TRBV11-2 to TRBJ1-1; D perhaps matches TRBD1 (5 bases). The CDR3 spans 15 residues. Germline V gives CDR1 SGHAT, CDR2 FQNNGV. V dropped 5 bases and J dropped 5 bases, with 18 bases sitting between them.

This chain joins TRBV11-2 and TRBJ1-3; D not certain. This CDR3 contains 14 residues. V shed 1 base and J shed 2 bases, with 6 bases lying between them. Germline values: CDR1 SGHAT, CDR2 FQNNGV. The DNA for the CDR3 is TGTGCCAGCAGCTTAGCGGGTGCTGGAAACACCATATATTTT. Encoded protein: CASSLAGAGNTIYF.

The V and J genes are TRBV19 and TRBJ1-1, with 7 bases aligning to TRBD1. V lost 5 bases, J lost 4 bases, and 10 bases stayed unmatched. This CDR3 region has 15 residues. Per germline, CDR1 LNHDA and CDR2 SQIVND (reference sequence). The CDR3, as DNA: TGTGCCAGTAGTCCCCCTCCAGACAGGGCCACTGAAGCTTTCTTT. Translated, it gives CASSPPPDRATEAFF.

This clone was seen a few times. The chain employs TRBV10-3 and TRBJ2-2; D unresolved. Germline CDR1 ENHRY, CDR2 SYGVKD. The CDR3 runs 14 residues. Trimming stripped 0 bases from V and 3 bases from J, with 5 bases between. The CDR3 DNA sequence: TGTGCCATCAGTGAGTCGATGGACACCGGGGAGCTGTTTTTT. This translates into CAISESMDTGELFF.

This clone has a handful of counts. The chain couples TRBV7-2 to TRBJ2-7; possible D gene TRBD1, 6 bases. The CDR3 has 14 residues. Germline CDR1 is SGHTA and CDR2 is FQGNSA. The V end was cut by 1 base, the J end by 1 base, with 8 bases between. CDR3 in DNA: TGTGCCAGCAGCTTAGTACAGGGATCCTACGAGCAGTACTTC. Its protein product is CASSLVQGSYEQYF.

This chain links TRBV11-2 with TRBJ2-3; no firm D call. V lost 1 base to trimming and J lost 0 bases, with 11 bases between them. This CDR3 has 16 residues. Per germline, CDR1 SGHAT and CDR2 FQNNGV. In nucleotides, the CDR3 is TGTGCCAGCAGCTTAGTACGAGGTTCTAGCACAGATACGCAGTATTTT. This codes for CASSLVRGSSTDTQYF.

The chain carries TRBV5-8 and TRBJ2-7, with a possible D match to TRBD1 (5 bases). V lost 0 bases and J 0 bases, leaving 13 bases between the germline ends. The germline V gene encodes CDR1 SGHTS and CDR2 YDEGEE. CDR3 length: 16 residues. DNA of the CDR3: TGTGCCAGCAGCTTGGCTTGGCACAGGAGCTCCTACGAGCAGTACTTC. Its protein product is CASSLAWHRSSYEQYF.

The rearrangement joins TRBV6-1 to TRBJ2-1, with D tentatively TRBD2 (5 bases). The germline V and J ends were trimmed by 10 bases and 4 bases, with 17 bases remaining between them. Germline CDR1 and CDR2: MNHNS and SASEGT. The CDR3 totals 14 residues. CDR3 DNA: TGTGCCACCACCCCCGCCGGGAAATACAATGAGCAGTTCTTC. Its translation: CATTPAGKYNEQFF.

This clone showed up just a few times. This chain links TRBV7-8 with TRBJ2-7, with TRBD2 as a possible D gene (6 bases). Trimming removed 10 bases from V and 2 bases from J, with 15 bases in between. The CDR3 has 13 amino acids. Germline CDR1 SGHVS, CDR2 FQNEAQ. DNA for the CDR3: TGTGCCACTAGCGTCCGAGAGGCCTACGAGCAGTACTTC. Protein: CATSVREAYEQYF. The variable domain in full, completed from reference TRBV7-8 and TRBJ2-7, reads GAGVSQSPRYKVAKRGQDVALRCDPISGHVSLFWYQQALGQGPEFLTYFQNEAQLDKSGLPSDRFFAERPEGSVSTLKIQRTQQEDSAVYLCATSVREAYEQYFGPGTRLTVT.

This clone was observed a single time. The chain links TRBV9 to TRBJ2-1, with TRBD1 matching over 7 bases. CDR1 is SGDLS, CDR2 YYNGEE, per germline. This CDR3 spans 16 amino acids. Losses at the gene ends were 7 bases for V and 2 bases for J; bases not matched to a gene: 12. The CDR3 DNA follows: TGTGCCAGCGGGCCGCGTGACAGGGCTGCCTACAATGAGCAGTTCTTC. This translates into CASGPRDRAAYNEQFF.

The CDR3: CASSYGDGARDEQFF. Here the CDR3 DNA reads TGTGCCAGCAGTTACGGGGACGGAGCGCGGGATGAGCAGTTCTTC. The rearrangement links TRBV6-5 to TRBJ2-1; D is perhaps TRBD1 or TRBD2 (5 bases each). The CDR3 is 15 residues long. The V gene's germline CDR1 is MNHEY and CDR2 SVGAGI. V gave up 2 bases and J gave up 8 bases, with 16 bases separating them.

The chain combines TRBV9 with TRBJ1-4; D not certain. Trimming shortened V by 4 bases and J by 5 bases, and 15 bases separated the two germline ends. The CDR3 runs 15 residues. The germline V gene encodes CDR1 SGDLS and CDR2 YYNGEE. The CDR3 DNA is TGTGCCAGCAGCCGTAGTGGTGGATTCAATGAAAAACTGTTTTTT. Its translation is CASSRSGGFNEKLFF.

The V call is TRBV27, the J call TRBJ1-2, with a possible D match to TRBD1 (5 bases). Trimming took off 6 bases at V and 4 bases at J, with 18 bases between the two ends. The CDR3 consists of 15 residues. CDR1 and CDR2 from the germline V gene are MNHEY and SMNVEV (reference sequence). The CDR3 here is CASSRVSAGLYGYTF. CDR3 DNA sequence: TGTGCCAGCAGCCGCGTGTCGGCGGGACTCTATGGCTACACCTTC.

The rearrangement uses TRBV4-1 and TRBJ1-1; D not certain. CDR3 size: 14 residues. Germline CDR1 MGHRA, CDR2 YSYEKL. The V and J ends lost 1 base and 0 bases respectively, with 6 bases between them. The CDR3 region has the DNA TGCGCCAGCAGCCAAGGACCCATGAACACTGAAGCTTTCTTT. It yields the protein CASSQGPMNTEAFF.

The rearrangement joins TRBV7-9 to TRBJ2-1; TRBD1 agrees at 9 bases. Losses at the gene ends were 1 base for V and 4 bases for J; bases not matched to a gene: 8. The CDR3 covers 17 residues. Germline lookup yields CDR1 SEHNR and CDR2 FQNEAQ (reference sequence). In nucleotides, the CDR3 is TGTGCCAGCAGCTTAGTTCTCGGGACAGGGATATACAATGAGCAGTTCTTC. This sequence encodes CASSLVLGTGIYNEQFF. Combining the CDR3 with reference TRBV7-9 and TRBJ2-1 gives the whole variable domain DTGVSQNPRHKITKRGQNVTFRCDPISEHNRLYWYRQTLGQGPEFLTYFQNEAQLEKSRLLSDRFSAERPKGSFSTLEIQRTEQGDSAMYLCASSLVLGTGIYNEQFFGPGTRLTVL.

This chain uses TRBV5-4 with TRBJ1-1; weak D call: TRBD1 (5 bases). Per the germline V gene, CDR1 is SGHNT and CDR2 is YYREEE (reference sequence). V dropped 0 bases and J dropped 4 bases, with 13 bases sitting between them. This CDR3 has 15 amino acids. CDR3 sequence reads: CASSLVPGGTTEAFF. The CDR3 nucleotides are TGTGCCAGCAGCTTGGTACCGGGGGGGACCACTGAAGCTTTCTTT.

CDR3 coding DNA: TGTGCCAGCAGTCCCTCGGACGGTAACTATGGCTACACCTTC. Its protein is CASSPSDGNYGYTF. V usage is TRBV27 and J usage is TRBJ1-2; D is unresolved. V gave up 5 bases and J gave up 1 base, with 11 bases separating them. This CDR3 region has 14 residues. Germline assignment: CDR1 MNHEY and CDR2 SMNVEV (reference sequence).

V usage is TRBV5-5 and J usage is TRBJ1-5, with D unresolved. V lost 2 bases and J 8 bases, leaving 11 bases between the germline ends. The germline gives CDR1 SGHKS, CDR2 YYEKEE (reference sequence). The length of the CDR3 is 13 residues. CDR3 loop: CASSLGPPEPQHF. CDR3 bases: TGTGCCAGCAGCTTAGGGCCCCCCGAGCCCCAGCATTTT.

The V call is TRBV15, the J call TRBJ2-7; 7 bases agree with TRBD2. CDR1 LNHNV and CDR2 YYDKDF come from the germline V gene (reference sequence). This CDR3 is built from 15 residues. The ends lost 0 bases at V and 3 bases at J; junction bases unmatched: 5. DNA for the CDR3: TGTGCCACCAGCAGAGATCGCGGGAGTTTCTACGAGCAGTACTTC. Protein: CATSRDRGSFYEQYF.